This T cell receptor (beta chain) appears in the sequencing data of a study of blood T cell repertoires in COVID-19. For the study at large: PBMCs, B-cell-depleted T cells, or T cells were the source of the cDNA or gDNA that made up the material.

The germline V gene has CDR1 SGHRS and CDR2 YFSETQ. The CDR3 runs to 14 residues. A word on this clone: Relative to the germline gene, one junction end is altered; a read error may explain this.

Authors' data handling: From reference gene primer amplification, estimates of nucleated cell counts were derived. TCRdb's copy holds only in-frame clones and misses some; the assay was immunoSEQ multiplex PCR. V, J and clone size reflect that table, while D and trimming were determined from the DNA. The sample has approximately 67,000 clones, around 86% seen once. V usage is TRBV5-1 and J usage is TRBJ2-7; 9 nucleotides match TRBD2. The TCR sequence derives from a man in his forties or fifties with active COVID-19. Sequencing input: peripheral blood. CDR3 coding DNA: TGCGCCACCAGCGCCGTAGCGGGAGACTACGAGCAGTACTTC. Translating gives CATSAVAGDYEQYF.